These T cell receptor beta chains were read from a single sample in a study of cytomegalovirus exposure and HLA in healthy donors. Sequencing was performed with immunoSEQ multiplex PCR; in TCRdb, only in-frame clones are kept and a portion is missing. The repertoire consists of 95,000 to 100,000 clones, with 60% to 75% occurring once and the leading ten covering 1.5% to 2%. The specimen was PBMCs. These receptors all come from a woman in her thirties or forties in good health and CMV-seronegative. The CDR3 runs from the conserved cysteine through the conserved F or W. A D gene is named only where the DNA matches it firmly. Clone size is shown for a subset of rows, as once, few, many or a class of expanded clone.

abundance: .; j_gene: TRBJ2-1; v_gene: TRBV5-4; d_gene: .; CDR3aa: CASSSVAELVGNEQFF; CDR3nt: TGTGCCAGCAGCTCGGTAGCGGAACTGGTGGGTAATGAGCAGTTCTTC
abundance: .; j_gene: TRBJ2-3; v_gene: TRBV7-2; d_gene: TRBD1; CDR3aa: CASSPKPGQGAKDTQYF; CDR3nt: TGTGCCAGCAGTCCGAAACCGGGACAGGGGGCTAAAGATACGCAGTATTTT
abundance: few; j_gene: TRBJ1-2; v_gene: TRBV7-3; d_gene: .; CDR3aa: CASSRFHRERYTF; CDR3nt: TGTGCCAGCAGCCGTTTCCACAGGGAGCGCTACACCTTC
abundance: .; j_gene: TRBJ2-5; v_gene: TRBV5-1; d_gene: TRBD2; CDR3aa: CASSPGTSGRRAETQYF; CDR3nt: TGCGCCAGCAGCCCCGGGACTAGCGGGAGGAGGGCGGAGACCCAGTACTTC
abundance: once; j_gene: TRBJ1-3; v_gene: TRBV6-5; d_gene: .; CDR3aa: CASRQTGTGNTIYF; CDR3nt: TGTGCCAGCAGACAGACAGGAACTGGAAACACCATATATTTT
abundance: .; j_gene: TRBJ2-1; v_gene: TRBV29-1; d_gene: TRBD2; CDR3aa: CSVKQRGEIF; CDR3nt: TGCAGCGTAAAGCAGCGGGGGGAGATCTTC
abundance: few; j_gene: TRBJ2-7; v_gene: TRBV7-2; d_gene: .; CDR3aa: CASSFGHPYEQYF; CDR3nt: TGTGCCAGCAGCTTCGGACACCCCTACGAGCAGTACTTC
abundance: .; j_gene: TRBJ2-7; v_gene: TRBV5-1; d_gene: .; CDR3aa: CASSRAGTGEQYF; CDR3nt: TGCGCCAGCAGCCGTGCGGGGACGGGCGAGCAGTACTTC
abundance: .; j_gene: TRBJ2-2; v_gene: TRBV4-1; d_gene: TRBD2; CDR3aa: CASSLTGTSSHGELFF; CDR3nt: TGCGCCAGCAGCCTAACCGGGACTAGCTCTCACGGGGAGCTGTTTTTT
abundance: .; j_gene: TRBJ2-3; v_gene: TRBV13; d_gene: TRBD2; CDR3aa: CASSLASGLAHTDTQYF; CDR3nt: TGTGCCAGCAGCTTAGCGTCGGGACTAGCGCACACAGATACGCAGTATTTT
abundance: .; j_gene: TRBJ2-1; v_gene: TRBV9; d_gene: TRBD2; CDR3aa: CSSSASGTLSYNEQFF; CDR3nt: TGTTCCAGCAGCGCTAGCGGGACCCTCTCCTACAATGAGCAGTTCTTC
abundance: .; j_gene: TRBJ2-7; v_gene: TRBV5-1; d_gene: TRBD1; CDR3aa: CASSWTGTGYDEQYF; CDR3nt: TGCGCCAGCAGCTGGACCGGGACAGGGTATGACGAGCAGTACTTC
abundance: .; j_gene: TRBJ2-1; v_gene: TRBV19; d_gene: TRBD2; CDR3aa: CASSIRSASGKGNEQFF; CDR3nt: TGTGCCAGTAGTATACGATCGGCTAGCGGGAAGGGCAATGAGCAGTTCTTC
abundance: .; j_gene: TRBJ2-7; v_gene: TRBV27; d_gene: TRBD2; CDR3aa: CASSPRVAGGSYEQYF; CDR3nt: TGTGCCAGCAGTCCGAGGGTAGCGGGAGGATCCTACGAGCAGTACTTC
abundance: few; j_gene: TRBJ2-7; v_gene: TRBV7-9; d_gene: .; CDR3aa: CASSPPPRGQYF; CDR3nt: TGTGCCAGCAGCCCCCCCCCGCGGGGGCAGTACTTC
abundance: .; j_gene: TRBJ2-7; v_gene: TRBV2; d_gene: .; CDR3aa: CASRRTLTYEQYF; CDR3nt: TGTGCCAGCAGGCGGACACTAACCTACGAGCAGTACTTC
abundance: .; j_gene: TRBJ1-5; v_gene: TRBV20-1; d_gene: .; CDR3aa: CSAGPYQPQHF; CDR3nt: TGCAGTGCTGGGCCTTATCAGCCCCAGCATTTT
abundance: .; j_gene: TRBJ1-5; v_gene: TRBV28; d_gene: .; CDR3aa: CASSFTVGDQPQHF; CDR3nt: TGTGCCAGCAGTTTCACGGTCGGGGATCAGCCCCAGCATTTT
abundance: .; j_gene: TRBJ1-5; v_gene: TRBV7-8; d_gene: TRBD1; CDR3aa: CASSLTPGQGRIQPQHF; CDR3nt: TGTGCCAGCAGCTTAACCCCGGGACAGGGACGAATACAGCCCCAGCATTTT
abundance: .; j_gene: TRBJ1-4; v_gene: TRBV7-9; d_gene: .; CDR3aa: CASIGTTNEKLFF; CDR3nt: TGTGCCAGCATTGGTACTACTAATGAAAAACTGTTTTTT
abundance: .; j_gene: TRBJ1-4; v_gene: TRBV2; d_gene: TRBD1; CDR3aa: CASSDPTGDRGGEKLFF; CDR3nt: TGTGCCAGCAGCGACCCCACCGGGGACAGGGGTGGCGAAAAACTGTTTTTT
abundance: .; j_gene: TRBJ2-3; v_gene: TRBV5-1; d_gene: .; CDR3aa: CASSLASNPSTDTQYF; CDR3nt: TGCGCCAGCAGCTTGGCTAGCAACCCTAGCACAGATACGCAGTATTTT
abundance: few; j_gene: TRBJ2-5; v_gene: TRBV23-1; d_gene: .; CDR3aa: CASINTGNFKETQYF; CDR3nt: TGCGCCAGCATCAACACAGGGAATTTTAAAGAGACCCAGTACTTC
abundance: .; j_gene: TRBJ2-2; v_gene: TRBV29-1; d_gene: TRBD2; CDR3aa: CSVEDDLELAGIDTGELFF; CDR3nt: TGCAGCGTTGAAGACGACCTCGAACTAGCGGGGATCGACACCGGGGAGCTGTTTTTT
abundance: few; j_gene: TRBJ2-7; v_gene: TRBV7-9; d_gene: TRBD1; CDR3aa: CASRGQGDYEQYF; CDR3nt: TGTGCCAGCAGGGGGCAGGGGGACTACGAGCAGTACTTC
abundance: .; j_gene: TRBJ2-7; v_gene: TRBV5-6; d_gene: TRBD2; CDR3aa: CASSSPTSGRWDEQYF; CDR3nt: TGTGCCAGCAGCTCACCCACTAGCGGGAGGTGGGACGAGCAGTACTTC
abundance: .; j_gene: TRBJ2-2; v_gene: TRBV7-9; d_gene: TRBD1; CDR3aa: CASSLAQGAFGELFF; CDR3nt: TGTGCCAGCAGCTTAGCGCAGGGGGCTTTCGGGGAGCTGTTTTTT
abundance: once; j_gene: TRBJ1-5; v_gene: TRBV7-2; d_gene: .; CDR3aa: CASSLVTGLLHQPQHF; CDR3nt: TGTGCCAGCAGCCTCGTTACAGGGCTCCTCCATCAGCCCCAGCATTTT
abundance: .; j_gene: TRBJ1-2; v_gene: TRBV19; d_gene: .; CDR3aa: CASRPRGRGSDGYTF; CDR3nt: TGTGCCAGTAGGCCCCGAGGGAGGGGGTCAGATGGCTACACCTTC